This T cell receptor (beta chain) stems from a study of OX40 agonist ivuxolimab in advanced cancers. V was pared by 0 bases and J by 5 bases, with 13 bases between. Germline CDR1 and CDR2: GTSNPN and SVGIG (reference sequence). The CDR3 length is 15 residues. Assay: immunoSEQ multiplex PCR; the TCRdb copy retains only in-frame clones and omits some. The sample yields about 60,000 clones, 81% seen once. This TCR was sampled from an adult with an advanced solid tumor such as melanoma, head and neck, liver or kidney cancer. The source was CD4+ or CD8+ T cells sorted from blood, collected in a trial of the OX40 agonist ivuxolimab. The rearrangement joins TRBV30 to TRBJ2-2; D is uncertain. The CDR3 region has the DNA TGTGCCTGGAGTGTTGGCGGAGAACCGACCGGGGAGCTGTTTTTT. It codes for CAWSVGGEPTGELFF.